One and the same sample provided the 25 T cell receptor beta chains below, sequenced in a study of OX40 agonist ivuxolimab in advanced cancers. Measured with immunoSEQ multiplex PCR; TCRdb has only the in-frame clones, and not every one. The sample gives roughly 56,000 clones, approximately 91% of which show up once; about 0.77% is in the top ten. Sequenced here: CD4+ or CD8+ T cells sorted from blood, sampled in a trial of the OX40 agonist ivuxolimab. The source of these receptors is an adult with an advanced solid tumor such as melanoma, head and neck, liver or kidney cancer.

This clone has just one count. The chain carries TRBV5-1 and TRBJ1-2, with D unclear. Trimming removed 0 bases at V and 8 bases at J, with 14 bases between. Germline loops: CDR1 SGHRS, CDR2 YFSETQ. This CDR3 has 14 residues. This CDR3 is CASSLEGRSGGYTF. CDR3 nucleotide sequence: TGCGCCAGCAGCTTGGAAGGACGCTCGGGGGGCTACACCTTC. The complete variable domain, with remaining parts taken from reference TRBV5-1 and TRBJ1-2, reads KAGVTQTPRYLIKTRGQQVTLSCSPISGHRSVSWYQQTPGQGLQFLFEYFSETQRNKGNFPGRFSGRQFSNSRSEMNVSTLELGDSALYLCASSLEGRSGGYTFGSGTRLTVV.

J is TRBJ1-2 and V is TRBV6-1, with a possible D match to TRBD1 (5 bases). Between the trimmed V and J ends, which lost 6 bases and 12 bases, there was a span of 14 bases. In germline, CDR1 is MNHNS, CDR2 SASEGT. CDR3 length: 11 residues. CDR3 region: CASSLGRAHTF. CDR3 nucleotides: TGTGCCAGCAGCCTGGGACGGGCACACACCTTC.

The rearrangement joins TRBV9 to TRBJ2-3; 7 nucleotides align to TRBD2. Germline-derived CDR1 and CDR2 are SGDLS and YYNGEE. This CDR3 is built from 16 residues. After removal of 2 bases from V and 1 base from J, the junction contained 7 bases not matched to a gene. CDR3 nucleotides: TGTGCCAGCAGCGTGGGGCTAGCGGTGCGCACAGATACGCAGTATTTT. Its protein is CASSVGLAVRTDTQYF.

This clone was detected only once. The same CDR3 arises from other DNA sequences in this sample as well. The V and J genes are TRBV30 and TRBJ1-2; 8 nucleotides agree with TRBD1. The CDR3 runs to 12 residues. With 0 bases clipped from V and 8 bases from J, the junction kept 2 bases outside the gene matches. Germline loops: CDR1 GTSNPN, CDR2 SVGIG (reference sequence). CDR3 coding DNA: TGTGCCTGGAGTGTACAGGGGGACGGCTACACCTTC. This translates into CAWSVQGDGYTF.

This chain links TRBV5-1 with TRBJ2-5; 7 bases fit TRBD2. V trimming: 0 bases; J trimming: 5 bases; junction bases outside the gene matches: 10. CDR1 and CDR2 from the germline V gene are SGHRS and YFSETQ. The CDR3 is 16 residues long. CDR3 coding DNA: TGCGCCAGCAGCTTGGCCGGGGGGATTCGAAGGGAGACCCAGTACTTC. Its translation is CASSLAGGIRRETQYF.

This chain connects TRBV10-3 to TRBJ1-2; D might be TRBD1 (5 bases). The germline V and J ends were trimmed by 5 bases and 6 bases, with 22 bases remaining between them. The CDR3 has 16 residues. CDR1 and CDR2 from the germline V gene are ENHRY and SYGVKD. Here the CDR3 DNA reads TGTGCCATCAGTCAGCCTACCGAAGGGGCTGGAGATGGCTACACCTTC. The encoded protein is CAISQPTEGAGDGYTF.

V gene TRBV2 combines with J gene TRBJ2-3; D gene ambiguous. V shed 6 bases and J shed 0 bases, with 7 bases lying between them. Per the germline V gene, CDR1 is SNHLY and CDR2 is FYNNEI. The length of the CDR3 is 13 residues. Written as DNA, the CDR3 is TGTGCCAGCAGCCCCGACAGCACAGATACGCAGTATTTT. Protein product: CASSPDSTDTQYF.

This clone was seen only a few times. The chain is built from TRBV19 and TRBJ1-5; D is ambiguous. CDR1 and CDR2 (germline): LNHDA, SQIVND (reference sequence). V lost 2 bases to trimming and J lost 2 bases, with 13 bases between them. The CDR3 sequence is 16 residues long. The DNA for the CDR3 is TGTGCCAGTAGTATAAGAAAAACGGTGCGCAATCAGCCCCAGCATTTT. This encodes CASSIRKTVRNQPQHF.

This clone showed up just once. CDR3 sequence (DNA): TGTGCCAGCAGCTACTCCGGGACAGGGGATTTGAGTGAGCAGTTCTTC. Translating gives CASSYSGTGDLSEQFF. The chain has TRBV13 and TRBJ2-1; 10 bases match TRBD1. V lost 4 bases to trimming and J lost 9 bases; unmatched junction nucleotides: 12. CDR1 is PRHDT, CDR2 FYEKMQ, per germline (reference sequence). The CDR3 covers 16 residues.

The V and J genes are TRBV15 and TRBJ1-1; TRBD1 agrees at 7 bases. CDR1 is LNHNV, CDR2 YYDKDF, per germline (reference sequence). Trimming cost V 5 bases and J 1 base; bases outside gene matches: 1. CDR3 length: 13 amino acids. CDR3 region: CATSGTANTEAFF. The CDR3 region has the DNA TGTGCCACCAGCGGGACAGCGAACACTGAAGCTTTCTTT.

The chain uses TRBV30 and TRBJ1-4; 9 bases fit TRBD1. This CDR3 has 19 residues. Losses at the gene ends were 2 bases for V and 3 bases for J; bases not matched to a gene: 16. Germline CDR1 and CDR2: GTSNPN and SVGIG (reference sequence). CDR3: CAWSTYRGLGGVPNEKLFF. The CDR3 coding sequence is TGTGCCTGGAGTACTTACAGGGGGCTGGGAGGGGTGCCTAATGAAAAACTGTTTTTT.

Only a few counts were recorded for this clone. The gene calls are TRBV30 and TRBJ1-4, with TRBD1 identical over 8 bases. Germline V lookup: CDR1 GTSNPN, CDR2 SVGIG (reference sequence). V shed 2 bases and J 8 bases; nucleotides not matched to a gene: 10. The CDR3 sequence is 15 residues long. CDR3 nucleotides: TGTGCCTGGAGTCAGGGGACAGGCAGGAGGGAAAAACTGTTTTTT. This encodes CAWSQGTGRREKLFF.

This clone was seen a handful of times. The chain carries TRBV27 and TRBJ1-1, with TRBD1 matching 7 bases. The CDR3 has 14 amino acids. Germline V gene sequence: CDR1 MNHEY, CDR2 SMNVEV (reference sequence). Losses at the gene ends were 5 bases for V and 7 bases for J; bases not matched to a gene: 10. CDR3 sequence reads: CASSRLTGTNEAFF. CDR3 coding DNA: TGTGCCAGCAGTCGCCTGACAGGGACGAATGAAGCTTTCTTT.

The J gene is TRBJ1-3, the V gene TRBV5-7, with no clear D. TRBV5-7 qualifies as an ORF whose function is uncertain. V gave up 6 bases and J gave up 0 bases, with 10 bases separating them. CDR3 length: 14 amino acids. The CDR3 here is CASTLVISGNTIYF. CDR3 DNA: TGTGCCAGCACATTGGTCATCTCTGGAAACACCATATATTTT.

J is TRBJ2-7 and V is TRBV5-5; D might be TRBD2 (5 bases). V lost 3 bases, J lost 2 bases, and 12 bases lay in between. Germline assignment: CDR1 SGHKS and CDR2 YYEKEE (reference sequence). The CDR3 is 14 residues long. The CDR3 is CASSSRADAYEQYF. CDR3 nucleotides: TGTGCCAGCAGCTCGAGGGCTGATGCCTACGAGCAGTACTTC.

V gene TRBV6-1 combines with J gene TRBJ2-7, with 14 bases matching TRBD2. The CDR3 is 14 residues long. Germline-derived CDR1 and CDR2 are MNHNS and SASEGT. V gave up 6 bases and J gave up 7 bases; unmatched junction bases: 5. The CDR3 DNA is TGTGCCAGCAGCTCGACTAGCGGGAGGGGTGAGCAGTACTTC. This gives the protein CASSSTSGRGEQYF.

The chain has TRBV5-1 and TRBJ2-5, with 9 positions matching TRBD2. CDR1 SGHRS and CDR2 YFSETQ come from the germline V gene. This CDR3 region has 14 residues. The V gene end was trimmed by 7 bases and the J gene end by 1 base; junction bases not matched to a gene: 5. CDR3 sequence reads: CASHSGSSQETQYF. The CDR3 DNA is TGCGCCAGCCATAGCGGGAGCTCCCAAGAGACCCAGTACTTC.

The rearrangement uses TRBV7-2 and TRBJ2-1; D unclear. Germline V gene data show CDR1 as SGHTA and CDR2 as FQGNSA. The CDR3 is 18 residues long. V was trimmed by 3 bases and J by 0 bases, leaving 18 bases between them. The CDR3 sequence: CASSFPMGRLSSYNEQFF. The CDR3 bases are TGTGCCAGCAGCTTTCCCATGGGTCGCCTGAGCTCCTACAATGAGCAGTTCTTC.

This sequence joins TRBV19 and TRBJ1-2; D not resolved. The CDR3 spans 14 residues. Per germline, CDR1 LNHDA and CDR2 SQIVND (reference sequence). V gave up 3 bases and J gave up 6 bases, with 14 bases separating them. CDR3: CASSMWSGPDGYTF. Here the CDR3 DNA reads TGTGCCAGTAGTATGTGGTCAGGTCCTGATGGCTACACCTTC. Complete variable domain (other parts from reference TRBV19 and TRBJ1-2): DGGITQSPKYLFRKEGQNVTLSCEQNLNHDAMYWYRQDPGQGLRLIYYSQIVNDFQKGDIAEGYSVSREKKESFPLTVTSAQKNPTAFYLCASSMWSGPDGYTFGSGTRLTVV.

The rearrangement uses TRBV7-2 and TRBJ2-7; 15 bases agree with TRBD2. Germline CDR1 and CDR2: SGHTA and FQGNSA. This CDR3 spans 16 amino acids. Trimming at V came to 5 bases and at J to 3 bases, leaving 5 bases not matched to a gene. Written as DNA, the CDR3 is TGTGCCAGCAGCCCGGGACTAGCGGGAGGATTCTACGAGCAGTACTTC. Its translation: CASSPGLAGGFYEQYF.

The CDR3 nucleotides are TGTGCCAGCTCACCAGGTCAGGCTCTCACAGATACGCAGTATTTT. The encoded protein is CASSPGQALTDTQYF. This sequence joins TRBV18 and TRBJ2-3; D is unclear. Trimming left V 2 bases short and J 2 bases short, with 11 bases between. Looked up from germline, CDR1 is KGHSH and CDR2 is LQKENI. The CDR3 is made up of 15 amino acids.

The chain uses TRBV18 and TRBJ2-6; a possible D gene is TRBD2 (6 bases). Trimming removed 3 bases at V and 2 bases at J, with 8 bases between. The CDR3 totals 15 residues. The germline V gene encodes CDR1 KGHSH and CDR2 LQKENI. The CDR3 region is CASSPGGTGANVLTF. The DNA of the CDR3 is TGTGCCAGCTCACCCGGGGGTACTGGGGCCAACGTCCTGACTTTC.

This sequence joins TRBV21-1 and TRBJ2-5; TRBD2, as called in the table, went unchecked against the DNA. TRBV21-1 is marked as a pseudogene. The CDR3 contains 16 residues. CDR3 coding DNA: TGTGCCAGCAGCCTGCGAGTTCGATGGGGGGGGGAGACCCAGTACTTC. This codes for CASSLRVRWGGETQYF.

J is TRBJ1-2 and V is TRBV11-2; TRBD1 might be the D (5 bases). Trimming took off 5 bases at V and 8 bases at J, with 15 bases between the two ends. CDR1 and CDR2 from the germline V gene are SGHAT and FQNNGV. This CDR3 is built from 13 residues. Here the CDR3 reads CASSHRRGAGYTF. CDR3 DNA sequence: TGTGCCAGCAGCCACCGACGCGGGGCAGGCTACACCTTC.

The sample holds one count of this clone. V gene TRBV7-9 combines with J gene TRBJ1-2; TRBD1 aligns across 7 bases. Germline trimming cut 2 bases from V and 0 bases from J; bases unmatched to any gene: 3. The germline V gene has CDR1 SEHNR and CDR2 FQNEAQ (reference sequence). CDR3 length equals 15 residues. Here the CDR3 DNA reads TGTGCCAGCAGCTTAAGGGACAGTTCTAACTATGGCTACACCTTC. Translating gives CASSLRDSSNYGYTF.